Each of the 16 T cell receptor beta chains below was sequenced from the same sample in a study of OX40 agonist ivuxolimab in advanced cancers. The repertoire was sequenced with immunoSEQ multiplex PCR; TCRdb's copy has only in-frame clones and lacks some. The table shows more than 35,000 clones, with less than 90% occurring only once. The sequencing used CD4+ or CD8+ T cells sorted from blood, collected in a trial of the OX40 agonist ivuxolimab. These receptors were taken from an adult with an advanced solid tumor such as melanoma, head and neck, liver or kidney cancer.

The chain couples TRBV19 to TRBJ2-7; perhaps TRBD2 as D (6 bases). This CDR3 spans 12 amino acids. V dropped 7 bases and J dropped 5 bases, with 12 bases sitting between them. The germline V gene has CDR1 LNHDA and CDR2 SQIVND (reference sequence). The CDR3 bases are TGTGCCAGTATTGACGCGGGACACGAGCAGTACTTC. Protein sequence: CASIDAGHEQYF. The variable domain in full, completed from reference TRBV19 and TRBJ2-7, reads DGGITQSPKYLFRKEGQNVTLSCEQNLNHDAMYWYRQDPGQGLRLIYYSQIVNDFQKGDIAEGYSVSREKKESFPLTVTSAQKNPTAFYLCASIDAGHEQYFGPGTRLTVT.

The chain links TRBV6-6 to TRBJ2-7, with D perhaps TRBD2 (6 bases). Germline V CDR1 and CDR2: MNHNY, SVGAGI (reference sequence). Trimming took off 8 bases at V and 2 bases at J, with 10 bases between the two ends. This CDR3 comprises 12 residues. CDR3 in amino acids: CASASSAYEQYF. The CDR3 coding sequence is TGTGCCAGCGCATCTAGCGCCTACGAGCAGTACTTC.

In this sample, this clone turned up a few times. The CDR3 bases are TGTGCCAGCAAACAGCGACGAAACAATGAGCAGTTCTTC. The encoded protein is CASKQRRNNEQFF. The chain recombines TRBV2 with TRBJ2-1; D call uncertain. Trimming removed 7 bases from V and 5 bases from J, with 12 bases in between. Germline V gives CDR1 SNHLY, CDR2 FYNNEI. This CDR3 region has 13 residues.

V usage is TRBV5-1 and J usage is TRBJ2-5; D is uncertain. This CDR3 has 13 residues. Trimming removed 4 bases from V and 2 bases from J, with 9 bases in between. Germline V lookup: CDR1 SGHRS, CDR2 YFSETQ. The DNA for the CDR3 is TGCGCCAGCAGCACCGTGGGTCAAGAGACCCAGTACTTC. As protein: CASSTVGQETQYF.

The V gene is TRBV19, the J gene TRBJ2-7; TRBD2 matches 10 bases. CDR3 length: 16 amino acids. The germline V gene encodes CDR1 LNHDA and CDR2 SQIVND (reference sequence). V dropped 5 bases and J dropped 2; count of bases not matched to a gene: 9. The CDR3 here is CASSSNPGLAAYEQYF. CDR3 sequence (DNA): TGTGCCAGTAGTTCCAACCCAGGACTAGCGGCCTACGAGCAGTACTTC.

This clone was found once. The chain links TRBV7-2 to TRBJ2-5; 9 nucleotides agree with TRBD2. J gave up 5 bases and V 5 bases, and 6 bases lay outside the gene matches. CDR1 is SGHTA, CDR2 FQGNSA, per germline. The CDR3 sequence is 14 residues long. CDR3 nucleotide sequence: TGTGCCAGCAGCGAAGCGGGAGGTCGGGAGACCCAGTACTTC. Its protein is CASSEAGGRETQYF.

The chain links TRBV11-2 to TRBJ1-1; no clear D gene. The CDR3 runs 12 residues. The germline gives CDR1 SGHAT, CDR2 FQNNGV. V dropped 0 bases and J dropped 7 bases, with 6 bases sitting between them. In nucleotides, the CDR3 is TGTGCCAGCAGCTTAGATGGGTATGAAGCTTTCTTT. The encoded protein is CASSLDGYEAFF.

This clone was detected once. CDR3 in DNA: TGTGCCAGCAGTGAAGTCCTCTCGACAGGGTGGAGAAACACCATATATTTT. Its protein is CASSEVLSTGWRNTIYF. The chain links TRBV2 to TRBJ1-3; 7 nucleotides match TRBD1. The CDR3 consists of 17 residues. Germline CDR1 SNHLY, CDR2 FYNNEI. The J segment lost 5 bases and the V segment lost 1 base, leaving 11 bases of the junction unmatched.

The genes are TRBV11-2 and TRBJ2-1; TRBD2 matches 8 bases. Germline V lookup: CDR1 SGHAT, CDR2 FQNNGV. V trimming: 1 base; J trimming: 4 bases; junction bases outside the gene matches: 3. This CDR3 contains 15 residues. Here the CDR3 DNA reads TGTGCCAGCAGCTTAGCTAGCGGGCCGTACAATGAGCAGTTCTTC. Protein sequence: CASSLASGPYNEQFF.

This clone has more than one count but fewer than ten. The chain has TRBV4-1 and TRBJ1-3; D gene unclear. V dropped 0 bases and J dropped 0 bases, with 9 bases sitting between them. The germline gives CDR1 MGHRA, CDR2 YSYEKL. The CDR3 runs 16 residues. The CDR3 DNA reads TGCGCCAGCAGCCAAGATGCGGCAGACTCTGGAAACACCATATATTTT. Translation gives CASSQDAADSGNTIYF.

This chain connects TRBV6-5 to TRBJ1-2; D possibly corresponds to TRBD1 (5 bases). This CDR3 contains 13 residues. V gave up 2 bases and J gave up 7 bases, with 11 bases separating them. In germline, CDR1 is MNHEY, CDR2 SVGAGI. CDR3 in amino acids: CASSYVGQGGYTF. For the CDR3, the DNA is TGTGCCAGCAGTTACGTGGGGCAGGGTGGCTACACCTTC.

The chain joins TRBV11-1 to TRBJ1-4, with D hard to call. The CDR3 spans 12 residues. Germline loops: CDR1 SGHAT, CDR2 FQDESV (reference sequence). V lost 1 base to trimming and J lost 8 bases, with 5 bases between them. The DNA of the CDR3 is TGTGCCAGCAGCTTAGTCCGGGAAAAACTGTTTTTT. Its protein is CASSLVREKLFF. The full variable domain, completed using reference TRBV11-1 and TRBJ1-4, is EAEVAQSPRYKITEKSQAVAFWCDPISGHATLYWYRQILGQGPELLVQFQDESVVDDSQLPKDRFSAERLKGVDSTLKIQPAELGDSAMYLCASSLVREKLFFGSGTQLSVL.

The sample holds a few counts of this clone. The J gene is TRBJ1-1, the V gene TRBV2, with D perhaps TRBD1 (6 bases). Germline CDR1 SNHLY, CDR2 FYNNEI. The CDR3 runs 13 residues. Trimming stripped 7 bases from V and 1 base from J, with 10 bases between. CDR3 DNA sequence: TGTGCCAGCATGCGGGACACGAACACTGAAGCTTTCTTT. Protein sequence: CASMRDTNTEAFF.

The rearrangement links TRBV30 to TRBJ1-1; D is possibly TRBD1 (6 bases). The V end lost 7 bases, the J end lost 1 base, and 13 bases lay between the germline ends. Germline V gene lookup returns CDR1 GTSNPN and CDR2 SVGIG (reference sequence). The CDR3 is made up of 13 amino acids. The CDR3 nucleotides are TGTGCCTCCAAACGACAGGCGAACACTGAAGCTTTCTTT. This gives the protein CASKRQANTEAFF.

In its sample, this clone was seen once. This chain uses TRBV28 with TRBJ1-4; D remains ambiguous. Germline values: CDR1 MDHEN, CDR2 SYDVKM. V was trimmed by 7 bases and J by 12 bases, leaving 12 bases between them. CDR3 length: 11 amino acids. CDR3 sequence: CASTADVELFF. The CDR3 bases are TGTGCCAGCACCGCGGATGTGGAACTGTTTTTT.

V usage is TRBV4-1 and J usage is TRBJ2-1; 9 bases fit TRBD2. The CDR3 is 18 amino acids. The junction had 11 bases not matched to a gene; V was cut back by 4 bases and J by 1 base. Per the germline V gene, CDR1 is MGHRA and CDR2 is YSYEKL. The CDR3: CASSPLGGSGGSYNEQFF. The DNA for the CDR3 is TGCGCCAGCAGCCCGCTGGGTGGGAGCGGGGGGTCCTACAATGAGCAGTTCTTC.